Each of the 24 T cell receptor beta chains below was sequenced from the same sample in a study of CD8 T cells in ankylosing spondylitis. TCRdb independently ran MiXCR on the 5' RACE reads; one entry per CDR3 protein. The sample shows a few hundred thousand distinct CDR3 sequences, roughly a tenth of them seen only once. The source material was blood, either unsorted or a sorted T cell fraction (not recorded which). The receptors derive from a male donor with ankylosing spondylitis or in good health (not recorded which).

This clonotype was recorded at least ten times. This rearrangement joins TRBV20-1 to TRBJ2-1, with 14 bases aligning to TRBD2. V lost 6 bases, J lost 0 bases, and 13 bases stayed unmatched. The germline gives CDR1 DFQATT, CDR2 SNEGSKA (reference sequence). This CDR3 is built from 19 residues. The CDR3 loop reads CSARGLGLAGGSSYNEQFF. The CDR3, as DNA: TGCAGTGCCAGGGGGCTCGGACTAGCGGGGGGAAGCTCCTACAATGAGCAGTTCTTC.

This clonotype was seen many times. The J gene is TRBJ1-2, the V gene TRBV7-9; tentatively, D is TRBD1 (6 bases). The germline gives CDR1 SEHNR, CDR2 FQNEAQ (reference sequence). The CDR3 contains 15 residues. The V gene lost 1 base and the J gene lost 2 bases, with 11 bases spanning the gap. CDR3 sequence (DNA): TGTGCCAGCAGCTTAGAACGTGGGGGCAACTATGGCTACACCTTC. The encoded protein is CASSLERGGNYGYTF.

Ten or more counts support this clonotype. The rearrangement links TRBV5-6 to TRBJ2-2; D gene unclear. CDR3 length: 13 residues. Trimming stripped 2 bases from V and 9 bases from J, with 11 bases between. Germline CDR1 reads SGHDT; CDR2 reads YYEEEE. CDR3 in amino acids: CASSLQGVRELFF. The CDR3 region has the DNA TGTGCCAGCAGCTTACAAGGAGTTCGGGAGCTGTTTTTT.

At least ten counts were recorded for this clonotype. The CDR3 DNA sequence: TGTGCCAGCAGTAACAGGGGACAAGGTTCACCCCTCCACTTT. Translation: CASSNRGQGSPLHF. The chain has TRBV12-3 or TRBV12-4 and TRBJ1-6; 7 positions match TRBD1. V gave up 5 bases and J gave up 9 bases; unmatched junction bases: 7. The CDR3 totals 14 residues.

This clonotype was found many times. This sequence joins TRBV24-1 and TRBJ2-1; D is unclear. The CDR3 runs to 15 residues. Per germline, CDR1 KGHDR and CDR2 SFDVKD. Between the trimmed V and J ends, which lost 3 bases and 0 bases, there was a span of 8 bases. As DNA, the CDR3 is TGTGCCACCAGTGATAACGCCAACTCCTACAATGAGCAGTTCTTC. Protein sequence: CATSDNANSYNEQFF.

There are a few counts of this clonotype. V usage is TRBV18 and J usage is TRBJ1-2; D might be TRBD1 (5 bases). Germline V CDR1 and CDR2: KGHSH, LQKENI. The CDR3 length is 15 residues. Trimming removed 3 bases from V and 2 bases from J, with 13 bases in between. The CDR3 DNA follows: TGTGCCAGCTCACCGGCACAAGAGGGGAACTATGGCTACACCTTC. Translated: CASSPAQEGNYGYTF.

This chain links TRBV7-9 with TRBJ2-5, with TRBD1 matching 11 bases. The V gene's germline CDR1 is SEHNR and CDR2 FQNEAQ (reference sequence). The CDR3 covers 15 residues. V was clipped by 5 bases and J by 5 bases; unmatched bases: 7. The CDR3 spells CASSTLDRGLETQYF. CDR3 nucleotides: TGTGCCAGCAGCACGTTGGACAGGGGGCTTGAGACCCAGTACTTC.

This clonotype was seen many times. The chain employs TRBV7-9 and TRBJ2-3; 13 bases match TRBD2. Germline V gene sequence: CDR1 SEHNR, CDR2 FQNEAQ (reference sequence). The CDR3 spans 17 residues. The trim removed 10 bases at V and 3 bases at J, leaving 13 bases unmatched. In nucleotides, the CDR3 is TGTGCCACCCTCACTAGCGGGGGGGCCTTTGTGACAGATACGCAGTATTTT. It specifies CATLTSGGAFVTDTQYF.

This clonotype was observed at least ten times. The chain combines TRBV12-3 or TRBV12-4 with TRBJ2-7; a weak D match, TRBD2 (5 bases). The length of the CDR3 is 15 residues. Trimming took 2 bases from V and 3 from J, leaving 14 bases between them. The CDR3 DNA is TGTGCCAGCAGTTTACTATGGGGAGTTCGCTACGAGCAGTACTTC. As protein: CASSLLWGVRYEQYF.

In this sample, this clonotype turned up many times. This chain connects TRBV29-1 to TRBJ1-2; weak D call: TRBD1 (5 bases). The CDR3 extends over 14 amino acids. V lost 6 bases to trimming and J lost 4 bases, with 18 bases between them. Per germline, CDR1 SQVTM and CDR2 ANQGSEA. The CDR3, as DNA: TGCAGCGTCTCCCAAGTCGGGGGGACCTATGGCTACACCTTC. Amino acid sequence: CSVSQVGGTYGYTF.

In this sample, this clonotype turned up a few times. V gene TRBV20-1 combines with J gene TRBJ1-2; weak D call: TRBD1 (5 bases). The ends were cut back, 3 bases at V and 9 bases at J, with 11 bases in the middle. Per the germline V gene, CDR1 is DFQATT and CDR2 is SNEGSKA (reference sequence). This CDR3 spans 11 amino acids. This CDR3 is CSARGVESYTF. The CDR3 DNA reads as TGCAGTGCTAGGGGGGTGGAGAGCTACACCTTC.

This clonotype was found many times. This chain joins TRBV4-2 and TRBJ2-7; a possible D gene is TRBD2 (5 bases). This CDR3 region has 14 residues. Per the germline V gene, CDR1 is LGHNA and CDR2 is YNFKEQ. V lost 3 bases to trimming and J lost 4 bases, with 13 bases between them. The CDR3 nucleotides are TGTGCCAGCAGCCAGCCCCTGGCGGGTTACGAGCAGTACTTC. It translates to CASSQPLAGYEQYF.

Ten or more counts support this clonotype. V usage is TRBV9 and J usage is TRBJ2-1; 8 nucleotides align to TRBD1. This CDR3 is 15 amino acids long. Per germline, CDR1 SGDLS and CDR2 YYNGEE. Trimming removed 1 base from V and 2 bases from J; junction bases left unmatched: 2. The CDR3 loop is CASSVRGQAYNEQFF. CDR3 nucleotides: TGTGCCAGCAGCGTAAGGGGACAGGCCTACAATGAGCAGTTCTTC.

In this sample, this clonotype turned up many times. The rearrangement links TRBV29-1 to TRBJ1-1; D ambiguous. This CDR3 is 14 amino acids long. With 7 bases removed from V and 1 base from J, the gap between germline ends came to 16 bases. Germline V gene sequence: CDR1 SQVTM, CDR2 ANQGSEA. CDR3 nucleotide sequence: TGCAGCGCTCCACCACGGGGATCGAACACTGAAGCTTTCTTT. It translates to CSAPPRGSNTEAFF.

This clonotype showed up many times. The gene calls are TRBV7-2 and TRBJ2-2; TRBD1 matches 10 bases. The V and J ends lost 3 bases and 0 bases, in that order; junction bases with no gene match: 1. The CDR3 has 16 residues. CDR1 SGHTA and CDR2 FQGNSA come from the germline V gene. In nucleotides, the CDR3 is TGTGCCAGCAGCTTGACAGGGGGCGCGAACACCGGGGAGCTGTTTTTT. The encoded protein is CASSLTGGANTGELFF.

This clonotype was counted at least ten times. The chain combines TRBV7-3 with TRBJ2-5; no clear D gene. V gave up 5 bases and J gave up 1 base, with 11 bases separating them. CDR3 length: 14 amino acids. CDR1 and CDR2 (germline): SGHTA, FQGTGA. CDR3 nucleotides: TGTGCCAGCAGCCCCAACACCTTCCAAGAGACCCAGTACTTC. Protein sequence: CASSPNTFQETQYF.

This clonotype was found many times. V gene TRBV7-2 combines with J gene TRBJ2-2; TRBD2 aligns across 9 bases. This CDR3 contains 16 residues. The junction had 7 bases not matched to a gene; V was cut back by 2 bases and J by 6 bases. Germline V CDR1 and CDR2: SGHTA, FQGNSA. CDR3 sequence: CASSLISSGEPGELFF. Written as DNA, the CDR3 is TGTGCCAGCAGCTTAATATCTAGCGGGGAACCCGGGGAGCTGTTTTTT.

The table lists this clonotype with many counts. This sequence joins TRBV5-1 and TRBJ2-7; tentatively, D is TRBD1 or TRBD2 (6 bases each). CDR3 size: 16 residues. V was pared by 1 base and J by 5 bases, with 19 bases between. Germline V gene data show CDR1 as SGHRS and CDR2 as YFSETQ. In nucleotides, the CDR3 is TGCGCCAGCAGCTTGCCCTCGGGGGCCGTGCCTGACGAGCAGTACTTC. It translates to CASSLPSGAVPDEQYF.

The rearrangement uses TRBV6-5 and TRBJ2-5; the D gene could be TRBD1 or TRBD2 (6 bases each). CDR1 MNHEY and CDR2 SVGAGI come from the germline V gene. This CDR3 region has 15 residues. V lost 1 base and J lost 4, with 13 bases in between. The CDR3 DNA follows: TGTGCCAGCAGTTACTTCGGGGGCCGCGGAGAGACCCAGTACTTC. It translates to CASSYFGGRGETQYF.

J is TRBJ2-5 and V is TRBV7-2; TRBD2 agrees at 7 bases. The V gene's germline CDR1 is SGHTA and CDR2 FQGNSA. The CDR3 has 16 amino acids. The J segment lost 2 bases and the V segment lost 5 bases, leaving 11 bases of the junction unmatched. The CDR3 loop is CASSPLGGTIQETQYF. DNA for the CDR3: TGTGCCAGCAGCCCCCTCGGTGGGACTATTCAAGAGACCCAGTACTTC.

The genes are TRBV20-1 and TRBJ1-4, with TRBD1 identical over 9 bases. With V trimmed by 3 bases and J by 3 bases, 14 bases remained unmatched. The length of the CDR3 is 18 residues. Germline V gene lookup returns CDR1 DFQATT and CDR2 SNEGSKA (reference sequence). The CDR3 DNA sequence: TGCAGTGCTAGGGCTGGTTCTACAGGGGGCCTATCTAATGAAAAACTGTTTTTT. Protein product: CSARAGSTGGLSNEKLFF.

The V gene is TRBV5-8, the J gene TRBJ1-5; D is undetermined. Trimming took 4 bases from V and 4 from J, leaving 6 bases between them. The germline CDR1 and CDR2 sequences are SGHTS and YDEGEE. There are 12 residues in the CDR3. This chain's CDR3 is CASSTGNQPQHF. The DNA for the CDR3 is TGTGCCAGCAGCACCGGGAATCAGCCCCAGCATTTT.

This clonotype was counted ten times or more. The chain employs TRBV20-1 and TRBJ2-7; D tentatively fits TRBD1 or TRBD2 (5 bases each). CDR1 DFQATT and CDR2 SNEGSKA come from the germline V gene (reference sequence). Trimming shortened V by 3 bases and J by 5 bases, and 14 bases separated the two germline ends. There are 13 residues in the CDR3. Here the CDR3 DNA reads TGCAGTGCTAGTCCACCTGGGGGAGACGAGCAGTACTTC. Protein sequence: CSASPPGGDEQYF.

The chain joins TRBV18 to TRBJ2-5; 9 positions agree with TRBD1. After removal of 4 bases from V and 4 bases from J, the junction contained 10 bases not matched to a gene. The CDR3 totals 16 residues. Germline CDR1 and CDR2: KGHSH and LQKENI. The CDR3 coding sequence is TGTGCCAGCTCACAATTGGACAGGGGTTGGAGAGAGACCCAGTACTTC. Its protein is CASSQLDRGWRETQYF.